This T cell receptor (beta chain) was sequenced in a study of cytomegalovirus exposure and HLA in healthy donors. Germline loops: CDR1 MNHEY, CDR2 SMNVEV (reference sequence). The length of the CDR3 is 16 residues. V lost 5 bases to trimming and J lost 3 bases; unmatched junction nucleotides: 10. PCR amplification relied on 60 Vbeta primers (plus 13 Jbeta primers). Assay: immunoSEQ multiplex PCR; the TCRdb copy retains only in-frame clones and omits some. The profile shows approximately 150,000 clones, about 70% of them singletons. The rearrangement links TRBV27 to TRBJ1-5, with 7 nucleotides matching TRBD1. The specimen sequenced was PBMCs. The source is a man aged 55-75 years in good health and CMV-seronegative. The chain's CDR3 is CASSMTAGGYNQPQHF. The CDR3 DNA follows: TGTGCCAGCAGTATGACGGCAGGGGGGTACAATCAGCCCCAGCATTTT.